A single sample gave rise to the 18 T cell receptor beta chains below, sequenced in a study of blood T cell repertoires in COVID-19. Sequencing was performed with immunoSEQ multiplex PCR; in TCRdb, only in-frame clones are kept and a portion is missing. The data show 200,000 or so clones, 65% to 85% seen once. The sequencing sample was made of peripheral blood. The receptor set was obtained from a woman aged 60-75 years with acute or convalescent COVID-19.

This chain uses TRBV5-5 with TRBJ1-6; TRBD1 aligns across 7 bases. Trimming removed 2 bases from V and 7 bases from J; junction bases left unmatched: 12. The CDR3 extends over 17 amino acids. Germline loops: CDR1 SGHKS, CDR2 YYEKEE (reference sequence). As DNA, the CDR3 is TGTGCCAGCAGCTTCAGGGGGATCGACCGCACCAATTCACCCCTCCACTTT. It translates to CASSFRGIDRTNSPLHF.

This clone has only one observation. One junction end disagrees with the germline gene, perhaps due to a read error. Other nucleotide sequences in the sample specify the same CDR3. The chain employs TRBV11-2 and TRBJ2-7; 7 bases align to TRBD2. CDR3 length: 18 residues. Germline values: CDR1 SGHAT, CDR2 FQNNGV. CDR3 sequence reads: CASSPTSRERHQTYEQYF. The CDR3 DNA sequence: TGTGCCAGCAGCCCGACTAGCAGGGAACGACACCAGACCTATGAGCAGTACTTC.

The rearrangement joins TRBV4-2 to TRBJ2-1; 9 positions match TRBD2. V dropped 2 bases and J dropped 5; count of bases not matched to a gene: 4. CDR3 size: 15 residues. The V gene's germline CDR1 is LGHNA and CDR2 YNFKEQ. The CDR3 loop reads CASSQRGGANNEQFF. The DNA for the CDR3 is TGTGCCAGCAGCCAACGCGGGGGGGCCAACAATGAGCAGTTCTTC.

The chain links TRBV27 to TRBJ2-3; 15 bases are shared with TRBD2. CDR3 length: 16 residues. The V gene's germline CDR1 is MNHEY and CDR2 SMNVEV (reference sequence). Germline trimming cut 6 bases from V and 4 bases from J; bases unmatched to any gene: 5. CDR3 sequence: CASRIGLAGGPDTQYF. The CDR3 nucleotides are TGTGCCAGCAGGATTGGACTAGCGGGGGGGCCAGATACGCAGTATTTT.

DNA for the CDR3: TGCGCCAGCAGCGTCAGGGTAGGGGGAGAAGCTTTCTTT. As protein: CASSVRVGGEAFF. The J gene is TRBJ1-1, the V gene TRBV5-1; tentative D call: TRBD1 (6 bases). Per the germline V gene, CDR1 is SGHRS and CDR2 is YFSETQ. This CDR3 comprises 13 residues. Deletions cut 4 bases from V and 8 bases from J, with 15 bases between.

The V and J genes are TRBV18 and TRBJ1-2; D possibly corresponds to TRBD1 (5 bases). The CDR3 is 12 amino acids. V lost 6 bases to trimming and J lost 6 bases, with 11 bases between them. Germline-derived CDR1 and CDR2 are KGHSH and LQKENI. The CDR3 sequence is CASSPGEDGYTF. The DNA for the CDR3 is TGTGCCAGCTCGCCGGGGGAAGATGGCTACACCTTC.

The genes are TRBV7-8 and TRBJ2-7, with 9 bases that match TRBD1. V trimming: 5 bases; J trimming: 4 bases; junction bases outside the gene matches: 12. The CDR3 consists of 16 residues. In germline, CDR1 is SGHVS, CDR2 FQNEAQ. CDR3 region: CASSIQVGQGFYEQYF. In DNA, the CDR3 is TGTGCCAGCAGCATCCAAGTCGGACAGGGGTTTTACGAGCAGTACTTC.

This chain joins TRBV7-3 and TRBJ2-1; TRBD2 is a possible D gene (5 bases). The length of the CDR3 is 15 residues. Germline CDR1 and CDR2: SGHTA and FQGTGA. V was trimmed by 2 bases and J by 1 base, leaving 9 bases between them. In nucleotides, the CDR3 is TGTGCCAGCAGCTTACGGGGAGATTCCTACAATGAGCAGTTCTTC. Translating gives CASSLRGDSYNEQFF.

The rearrangement links TRBV6-6 to TRBJ1-2, with a tentative D call TRBD1 (5 bases). The CDR3 extends over 13 amino acids. Trimming left V 6 bases short and J 8 bases short, with 16 bases between. Germline V gives CDR1 MNHNY, CDR2 SVGAGI (reference sequence). The CDR3, as DNA: TGTGCCAGCAGCGACCGCGGGACGGGGGGCTACACCTTC. The encoded protein is CASSDRGTGGYTF.

The chain has TRBV30 and TRBJ2-3; TRBD1 matches 8 bases. The CDR3 is made up of 14 amino acids. V was pared by 1 base and J by 4 bases, with 4 bases of the junction left unmatched. Germline V gene sequence: CDR1 GTSNPN, CDR2 SVGIG (reference sequence). CDR3 nucleotide sequence: TGTGCCTGGAGTGCCGGGACAGGTCCAGATACGCAGTATTTT. This codes for CAWSAGTGPDTQYF. The full variable domain, rest sourced from reference TRBV30 and TRBJ2-3, is SQTIHQWPATLVQPVGSPLSLECTVEGTSNPNLYWYRQAAGRGLQLLFYSVGIGQISSEVPQNLSASRPQDRQFILSSKKLLLSDSGFYLCAWSAGTGPDTQYFGPGTRLTVL.

V usage is TRBV5-1 and J usage is TRBJ2-3; perhaps TRBD2 as D (5 bases). Trimming cost V 1 base and J 2 bases, with 8 bases left between them. Germline V CDR1 and CDR2: SGHRS, YFSETQ. The CDR3 is made up of 14 amino acids. The CDR3 loop reads CASSLLGDTDTQYF. CDR3 in DNA: TGCGCCAGCAGCTTGCTCGGGGACACAGATACGCAGTATTTT.

The chain joins TRBV2 to TRBJ1-1, with unresolved D. There are 13 residues in the CDR3. Germline V gene data show CDR1 as SNHLY and CDR2 as FYNNEI. Deletions cut 7 bases from V and 2 bases from J, with 11 bases between. Here the CDR3 reads CASTGVVNTEAFF. Here the CDR3 DNA reads TGTGCCAGCACAGGCGTTGTCAACACTGAAGCTTTCTTT.

The chain recombines TRBV2 with TRBJ2-1; D remains unclear. Germline CDR1 reads SNHLY; CDR2 reads FYNNEI. The CDR3 spans 14 residues. The V end lost 3 bases, the J end lost 6 bases, and 12 bases lay between the germline ends. CDR3 bases: TGTGCCAGCAGTGATCCCCGGTCCCGCAATGAGCAGTTCTTC. It is translated as CASSDPRSRNEQFF.

The CDR3 protein is CAIRPSGTGNTIYF. CDR3 bases: TGTGCCATCAGGCCCTCGGGAACTGGAAACACCATATATTTT. V is TRBV10-3 and J is TRBJ1-3, with D unresolved. Trimming shortened V by 6 bases and J by 2 bases, and 11 bases separated the two germline ends. This CDR3 has 14 amino acids. Germline values: CDR1 ENHRY, CDR2 SYGVKD.

J is TRBJ2-2 and V is TRBV5-1, with 7 nucleotides matching TRBD1. Trimming at V came to 4 bases and at J to 5 bases, leaving 11 bases not matched to a gene. The germline gives CDR1 SGHRS, CDR2 YFSETQ. This CDR3 has 16 residues. In DNA form, the CDR3 reads TGCGCCAGCAGCCTTATTTATGACAGGGATACCGGGGAGCTGTTTTTT. As protein: CASSLIYDRDTGELFF.

The chain employs TRBV6-5 and TRBJ2-2; 9 bases are shared with TRBD1. CDR3 length: 15 residues. The V gene's germline CDR1 is MNHEY and CDR2 SVGAGI. Trimming at V came to 6 bases and at J to 5 bases, leaving 7 bases not matched to a gene. CDR3 DNA sequence: TGTGCCAGCAGAACCGGGACAGGGAAGACCGGGGAGCTGTTTTTT. It is translated as CASRTGTGKTGELFF.

The chain uses TRBV3-1 (or the pseudogene TRBV3-2) and TRBJ1-1; no firm D call. V was cut by 4 bases and J by 4 bases, with 10 bases left in between. This CDR3 region has 13 residues. Germline V gene lookup returns CDR1 LGHDT and CDR2 YNNKEL (reference sequence). In nucleotides, the CDR3 is TGTGCCAGCAGCCGTGGCTCGGGCACTGAAGCTTTCTTT. Its translation is CASSRGSGTEAFF.

Concerning this clone: The junction does not match germline at one end; this may be a read error. The chain uses TRBV6-1 and TRBJ2-5, with a weak D call TRBD2 (5 bases). Germline V gene data show CDR1 as MNHNS and CDR2 as SASEGT. This CDR3 is 13 amino acids long. The CDR3 nucleotides read TGTGCCAGCAATGAAGGCCCGGGGGAGACCCAGTACTTC. Protein sequence: CASNEGPGETQYF.